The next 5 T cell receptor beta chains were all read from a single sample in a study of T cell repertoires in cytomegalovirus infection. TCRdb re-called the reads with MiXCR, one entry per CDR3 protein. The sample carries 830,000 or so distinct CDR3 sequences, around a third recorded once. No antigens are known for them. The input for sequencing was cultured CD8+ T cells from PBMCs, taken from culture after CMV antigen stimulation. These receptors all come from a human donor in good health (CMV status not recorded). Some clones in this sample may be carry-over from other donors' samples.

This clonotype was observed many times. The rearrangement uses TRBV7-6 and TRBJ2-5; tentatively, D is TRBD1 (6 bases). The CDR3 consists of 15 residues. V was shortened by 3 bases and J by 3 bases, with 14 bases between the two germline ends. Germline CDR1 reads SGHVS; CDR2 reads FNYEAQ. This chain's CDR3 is CASSLYPGHKETQYF. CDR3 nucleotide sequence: TGTGCCAGCAGCTTGTACCCGGGACACAAAGAGACCCAGTACTTC.

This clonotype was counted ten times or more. CDR3 loop: CASSLGRQGAKQYV. The CDR3 coding sequence is TGTGCCAGCAGCTTAGGTCGACAGGGGGCAAAGCAGTACGTC. V and J are TRBV7-2 and TRBJ2-7, with 10 bases lining up with TRBD1. The trim removed 1 base at V and 8 bases at J, leaving 5 bases unmatched. Per germline, CDR1 SGHTA and CDR2 FQGNSA. CDR3 length: 14 amino acids.

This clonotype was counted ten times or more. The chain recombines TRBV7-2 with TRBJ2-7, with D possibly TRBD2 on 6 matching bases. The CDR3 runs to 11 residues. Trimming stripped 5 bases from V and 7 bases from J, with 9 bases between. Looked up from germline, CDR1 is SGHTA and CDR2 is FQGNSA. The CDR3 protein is CASSPGVEQYV. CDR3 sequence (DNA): TGTGCCAGCAGCCCGGGGGTTGAGCAGTACGTC.

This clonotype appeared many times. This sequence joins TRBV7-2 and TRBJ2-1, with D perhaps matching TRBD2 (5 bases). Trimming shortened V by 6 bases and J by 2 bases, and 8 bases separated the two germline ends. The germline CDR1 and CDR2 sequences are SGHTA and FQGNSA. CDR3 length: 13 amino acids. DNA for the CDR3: TGTGCCAGCAGGTTCGGGACCTACAATGAGCAGTTCTTC. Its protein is CASRFGTYNEQFF. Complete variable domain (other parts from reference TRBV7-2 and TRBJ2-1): GAGVSQSPSNKVTEKGKDVELRCDPISGHTALYWYRQSLGQGLEFLIYFQGNSAPDKSGLPSDRFSAERTGGSVSTLTIQRTQQEDSAVYLCASRFGTYNEQFFGPGTRLTVL.

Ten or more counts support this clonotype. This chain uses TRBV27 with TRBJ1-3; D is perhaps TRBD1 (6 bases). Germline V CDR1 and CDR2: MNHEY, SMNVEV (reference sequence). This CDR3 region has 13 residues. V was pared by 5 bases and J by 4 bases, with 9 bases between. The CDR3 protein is CASSHGQGNTIYF. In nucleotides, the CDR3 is TGTGCCAGCAGTCACGGACAGGGAAACACCATATATTTT.